This T cell receptor beta chain comes out of a study of cytomegalovirus exposure and HLA in healthy donors. PCR amplification relied on 60 Vbeta primers (plus 13 Jbeta primers). Generated by immunoSEQ multiplex PCR, the TCRdb table keeps only in-frame clones and is missing some. Among about 190,000 clones listed, around 87% were seen once. Germline V CDR1 and CDR2: LNHNV, YYDKDF (reference sequence). V lost 0 bases and J lost 4, with 10 bases in between. This CDR3 has 16 residues. The chain is built from TRBV15 and TRBJ2-6; tentatively, D is TRBD1 (6 bases). What was sequenced was PBMCs. This clonotype was sampled from a boy aged 2-9 years in good health and CMV-seronegative. The CDR3 DNA reads as TGTGCCACCAGCAGAGAACAGGGTTCAGGGGCCAACGTCCTGACTTTC. Translated, it gives CATSREQGSGANVLTF. The whole variable domain, filled in from reference TRBV15 and TRBJ2-6, reads DAMVIQNPRYQVTQFGKPVTLSCSQTLNHNVMYWYQQKSSQAPKLLFHYYDKDFNNEADTPDNFQSRRPNTSFCFLDIRSPGLGDTAMYLCATSREQGSGANVLTFGAGSRLTVL.